This T cell receptor beta chain came from a study of T cells in tuberculosis. Study-level background: The T cells targeted glucose monomycolate, a mycobacterial lipid, via CD1B.

Cells were sorted from thawed PBMC rested overnight and stained with GMM-loaded CD1B tetramer, viability dye and anti-CD3. CD1B tetramers were loaded with Rhodococcus equi-derived C32 glucose monomycolate. Each donor contributed approximately 93,000 sorted tetramer-negative cells. Study outcomes and limitations: The stringent gate may have excluded weak CD1B-GMM tetramer binders.

The CDR3 covers 14 residues. Germline loops: CDR1 SGDLS, CDR2 YYNGEE. V trimming: 4 bases; J trimming: 2 bases; junction bases outside the gene matches: 3. No alpha-beta pairing information exists for these sequences. Clones were read by immunoSEQ multiplex PCR, and TCRdb kept only the in-frame ones, dropping some. Among 50,000 to 65,000 clones listed, 70% to 90% were seen once. The sequenced sample consisted of CD1b-GMM tetramer-negative cells sorted from PBMCs. This clonotype was obtained from an adult woman with latent tuberculosis. This chain joins TRBV9 and TRBJ1-5, with TRBD1 matching 7 bases. The CDR3 loop is CASSPGQGNQPQHF. The CDR3 DNA reads as TGTGCCAGCAGCCCAGGACAGGGCAATCAGCCCCAGCATTTT. Full variable domain (rest looked up from reference TRBV9 and TRBJ1-5): DSGVTQTPKHLITATGQRVTLRCSPRSGDLSVYWYQQSLDQGLQFLIQYYNGEERAKGNILERFSAQQFPDLHSELNLSSLELGDSALYFCASSPGQGNQPQHFGDGTRLSIL.